This T cell receptor (beta chain) was sequenced in a study of T cell responses to AZD1222 COVID-19 vaccine. Study-wide results and limits: Nearly half of spike-specific TCRs reportedly target unmutated variant regions. There were mostly white British donors and more females than males, and clonal diversity was possibly underestimated. Every sample of the repertoires postdated the peak T cell response. Dominant at 160-218 and 743-854, vaccine-associated CD4 TCRs also spanned spike.

Some clones are missing from TCRdb's copy, which holds only in-frame ones; the method was immunoSEQ multiplex PCR. The table records fewer than 120,000 clones, approximately 94% of them present only once. V was clipped by 4 bases and J by 3 bases, with 15 bases between them. Germline CDR1 and CDR2: SGHTA and FQGNSA. The CDR3 length is 15 residues. On this clone: Its cognate antigen is unknown.

This receptor was identified in an adult who received the AZD1222 COVID-19 vaccine. The starting material was peripheral blood, obtained 28 days after the second AZD1222 dose. The chain couples TRBV7-2 to TRBJ1-1, with D possibly TRBD1 on 5 matching bases. The CDR3 protein is CASSSRVSGDTEAFF. For the CDR3, the DNA is TGTGCCAGCAGCTCACGGGTCTCGGGGGACACTGAAGCTTTCTTT.